The rows below give T cell receptor beta chains drawn from one sample of a study of cytomegalovirus exposure and HLA in healthy donors. The repertoire was sequenced with immunoSEQ multiplex PCR; TCRdb's copy has only in-frame clones and lacks some. The repertoire has 55,000 to 80,000 clones, 68% of them found once; the top ten carry just over 2%. Sequencing input: PBMCs. The receptors were sampled from a woman under 40 in good health and CMV-seronegative. Each CDR3 is given with its conserved first and last residue. The order of the fields is D gene, J gene, CDR3 length, V gene, clone size, CDR3 DNA, CDR3 protein. The D gene is left open where the match is weak. Clone size is given for some rows only: seen once, a few or many times, or a class if the clone is expanded.

. TRBJ2-5 15 TRBV7-3 few TGTGCCAGCAGCTTAACGGGGGGGCTAGGAGAGACCCAGTACTTC CASSLTGGLGETQYF
. TRBJ1-5 14 TRBV5-1 . TGCGCCAGCAGCTTGGACGGCGGGGCTCAGCCCCAGCATTTT CASSLDGGAQPQHF
. TRBJ1-1 13 TRBV7-6 . TGTGCCAGCAGCTTAGAAGGGGACACTGAAGCTTTCTTT CASSLEGDTEAFF
TRBD1 TRBJ1-6 16 TRBV11-2 . TGTGCCAGCAGCAGAACCGGGACAGGGGGTTTATCACCCCTCCACTTT CASSRTGTGGLSPLHF
TRBD2 TRBJ2-1 16 TRBV7-9 . TGTGCCAGCAGCCCCCCTAGCGGGGACACCTACAATGAGCAGTTCTTC CASSPPSGDTYNEQFF
TRBD1 TRBJ2-3 18 TRBV18 few TGTGCCAGCTTCTCCCCCCCGACAGGGTGGTCTAGCACAGATACGCAGTATTTT CASFSPPTGWSSTDTQYF
. TRBJ1-2 14 TRBV28 . TGTGCCAGCAGTTTGCGGGATACTAACTATGGCTACACCTTC CASSLRDTNYGYTF
TRBD1 TRBJ2-3 15 TRBV7-8 few TGTGCCAGCAGCTTAATGGACAGGCGCACAGATACGCAGTATTTT CASSLMDRRTDTQYF
TRBD1 TRBJ1-4 16 TRBV15 . TGTGCCACCAGCACTAAGATCGGGACAGGGCCCCAAAAACTGTTTTTT CATSTKIGTGPQKLFF
. TRBJ2-3 14 TRBV2 . TGTGCCAGCAATGCAGCGGCCAGCACAGATACGCAGTATTTT CASNAAASTDTQYF
. TRBJ1-5 14 TRBV28 . TGTGCCAGCACCCACCGGGGGAATGGCCAGCCCCAGCATTTT CASTHRGNGQPQHF
TRBD2 TRBJ2-7 16 TRBV5-4 . TGCGCCAGCAGCCAAGGCGCCGGGACTACGCCCTACGAGCAGTACTTC CASSQGAGTTPYEQYF
. TRBJ1-2 14 TRBV28 once TGTGCCAGCAGTTTGGGGGGGGCGTTAACTGGCTACACCTTC CASSLGGALTGYTF
. TRBJ1-2 14 TRBV27 . TGTGCCAGCAGTCGAGCCCAATCAAACTATGGCTACACCTTC CASSRAQSNYGYTF
TRBD1 TRBJ2-6 17 TRBV5-4 . TGTGCCAGCAGCCGAGGGGACAGCCTCTCTGGGGCCAACGTCCTGACTTTC CASSRGDSLSGANVLTF
TRBD1 TRBJ2-3 16 TRBV9 . TGTGCCAGCAGCGTAGATGGGGACAGCAGCACAGATACGCAGTATTTT CASSVDGDSSTDTQYF
. TRBJ2-3 13 TRBV5-6 . TGTGCCAGCGCCATTAGGGGGACAGATACGCAGTATTTT CASAIRGTDTQYF
TRBD1 TRBJ2-2 16 TRBV25-1 . TGTGCCAGCAGTGACCCCGGACAGGGTCGCACCGGGGAGCTGTTTTTT CASSDPGQGRTGELFF
. TRBJ2-5 16 TRBV2 . TGTGCCAGCAGGGGGGGGCGGGCCGGGGGTCAGGAGACCCAGTACTTC CASRGGRAGGQETQYF
. TRBJ2-5 19 TRBV5-6 . TGTGCCAGCAGCTCTGACCCCTACAGAGGTTGGGGCGGCAAAGAGACCCAGTACTTC CASSSDPYRGWGGKETQYF
. TRBJ1-2 15 TRBV7-9 . TGTGCCAGCAGCGACCTAGAACAGGGCGGCTATGGCTACACCTTC CASSDLEQGGYGYTF
TRBD1 TRBJ2-1 13 TRBV14 . TGTGCCAGCAGCCAGGACAGGTACAATGAGCAGTTCTTC CASSQDRYNEQFF
TRBD2 TRBJ2-3 18 TRBV28 . TGTGCCAGCAGTTTAGCCGCCCTTAGCGGGGGTTCCACAGATACGCAGTATTTT CASSLAALSGGSTDTQYF
. TRBJ2-2 16 TRBV5-8 . TGTGCCAGCAGCTTGGAGGTGGGGCGTTACACCGGGGAGCTGTTTTTT CASSLEVGRYTGELFF
. TRBJ2-7 14 TRBV5-4 few TGTGCCAGCAGCTTGGGGGGGCGGGAGTACGAGCAGTACTTC CASSLGGREYEQYF
. TRBJ2-5 11 TRBV5-4 . TGTGCCAGCAGCCTAAAAGAGACCCAGTACTTC CASSLKETQYF
TRBD2 TRBJ2-1 14 TRBV28 . TGTGCCAGCAGTTTTTCGCTAGCGGGGGGTGAGCAGTTCTTC CASSFSLAGGEQFF
. TRBJ1-1 15 TRBV4-3 . TGCGCCAGCAGCCAAGATTTTAGGGCGGGGGGTAGTGCTTTCTTT CASSQDFRAGGSAFF
TRBD1 TRBJ1-1 13 TRBV10-3 . TGTGCCATCAGGCGAGAGGGGGCCAATGAAGCTTTCTTT CAIRREGANEAFF
. TRBJ2-7 19 TRBV21-1 once TGTGCCAGCAGCATCCTAACCGGGACAGGGGGCGCGGAATTCTACGAGCAGTACTTC CASSILTGTGGAEFYEQYF
. TRBJ2-1 15 TRBV7-2 few TGTGCCAGCAGCCCCCGATCGTTGGGCGGGGCTGAGCAGTTCTTC CASSPRSLGGAEQFF
. TRBJ1-2 15 TRBV18 . TGTGCCAGCTCACCGGTCCTGATGTCGGTGGATGGCTACACCTTC CASSPVLMSVDGYTF
TRBD2 TRBJ2-7 15 TRBV7-2 . TGTGCCAGCAGCTTAAGCCGCGGGGGGGGCCACGAGCAGTACTTC CASSLSRGGGHEQYF
TRBD2 TRBJ2-1 15 TRBV5-4 . TGTGCCAGCAGCTGGCCGGGACTAGCGGACAATGAGCAGTTCTTC CASSWPGLADNEQFF
. TRBJ2-7 15 TRBV18 . TGTGCCAGCTCACCAAAACCGGGTAATCTCTACGAGCAGTACTTC CASSPKPGNLYEQYF
TRBD1 TRBJ1-1 13 TRBV18 . TGTGCCAGCTCACGACAGGGGTACGCTGAAGCTTTCTTT CASSRQGYAEAFF
. TRBJ1-5 16 TRBV11-3 . TGTGCCAGCAGCCCCAACCCCGACAAGGGCAATCAGCCCCAGCATTTT CASSPNPDKGNQPQHF
TRBD1 TRBJ2-3 15 TRBV18 once TGTGCCAGCTCACGGGACAGGGGGAGCACAGATACGCAGTATTTT CASSRDRGSTDTQYF
. TRBJ2-1 14 TRBV19 . TGTGCCAGTAGTATTGGGGGCCCTTACAATGAGCAGTTCTTC CASSIGGPYNEQFF
TRBD2 TRBJ2-1 15 TRBV9 . TGTGCCAGCAGCCCCACTAGCGCCGTTTACAATGAGCAGTTCTTC CASSPTSAVYNEQFF
. TRBJ1-1 13 TRBV10-3 . TGTGCCATCAGTGAAGGAGGGGACACTGAAGCTTTCTTT CAISEGGDTEAFF
. TRBJ1-1 14 TRBV7-3 . TGTGCCAGCAGTCTACAGGGAATGAACACTGAAGCTTTCTTT CASSLQGMNTEAFF
TRBD1 TRBJ2-2 18 TRBV4-3 . TGCGCCAGCAGCCAAGAAATTCCGGGACAGGGGCACACCGGGGAGCTGTTTTTT CASSQEIPGQGHTGELFF
TRBD1 TRBJ1-6 15 TRBV11-2 . TGTGCCGGCAGCTTAAGGACAGGACATAATTCACCCCTCCACTTT CAGSLRTGHNSPLHF
. TRBJ2-3 16 TRBV5-4 few TGTGCCAGCAGCAGGGGGGGGGCTACTAGCACAGATACGCAGTATTTT CASSRGGATSTDTQYF
. TRBJ2-1 14 TRBV29-1 few TGCAGCGTTCCTATGGCATCCCACCAAGAGGCCCAGTTCTTC CSVPMASHQEAQFF
. TRBJ2-7 15 TRBV27 once TGTGCCAGCAGTTTATCTGAGGGATCCTCCTACGAGCAGTACTTC CASSLSEGSSYEQYF
TRBD2 TRBJ2-1 14 TRBV7-9 . TGTGCCAGCAGTCGGAGCGGGGTGAACAATGAGCAGTTCTTC CASSRSGVNNEQFF
TRBD2 TRBJ2-7 17 TRBV2 . TGTGCCAGCAGTGGGACTAGCGGGGGGCCATCTTCCTACGAGCAGTACTTC CASSGTSGGPSSYEQYF
. TRBJ2-7 16 TRBV27 . TGTGCCAGCAGCAAACTCTCGGGACGCGGAGGGAACGAGCAGTACTTC CASSKLSGRGGNEQYF
TRBD1 TRBJ2-7 14 TRBV28 . TGTGCCAGCAGGCGATCCGGGACAGGCGGCGAGCAGTACTTC CASRRSGTGGEQYF
. TRBJ1-1 14 TRBV4-3 many TGCGCCAGCAGCGCATCGTGGCAGAACACTGAAGCTTTCTTT CASSASWQNTEAFF
. TRBJ2-6 15 TRBV7-3 . TGTGCCAGCAGCTCAAACAGGGTCCCGGCCAACGTCCTGACTTTC CASSSNRVPANVLTF
. TRBJ1-4 15 TRBV19 . TGTGCCAGTACCCTAGGGGAAGGCTGGGTTGAAAAACTGTTTTTT CASTLGEGWVEKLFF
. TRBJ1-2 16 TRBV4-3 once TGCGCCAGCAGCCAAGAAGTCGGAGGGTGGAGTGACGGCTACACCTTC CASSQEVGGWSDGYTF
TRBD2 TRBJ2-7 17 TRBV27 . TGTGCCAGCAGTTTGTCGGGACTAGCGGGGGCCCCGGACGAGCAGTACTTC CASSLSGLAGAPDEQYF
. TRBJ1-2 16 TRBV5-4 . TGTGCCAGCAGCTTGGGGCTGGCCAGTGTTAACTATGGCTACACCTTC CASSLGLASVNYGYTF
. TRBJ1-4 14 TRBV5-4 . TGTGCCAGCAGCTTGGCCAACGGTAATGAAAAACTGTTTTTT CASSLANGNEKLFF
. TRBJ2-3 15 TRBV6-4 few TGTGCCAAAAGGTCAGGGGTGGCTAGCACAGATACGCAGTATTTT CAKRSGVASTDTQYF